Sequencing of this T cell receptor (beta chain) was carried out in a study of shared clonotypes between healthy human individuals. General observations from the study: Shared clonotypes: about 5.3% naive CD4, under 4% naive CD8, about 2.5% memory CD4, 0.35% to 0.5% memory CD8. Generation probabilities of non-shared clonotypes were lower (relative to those shared by all four donors). Even with large depth, rarefaction showed that sorted-subset sequencing was incomplete.

Comment on this clone: The antigen is undetermined.

CDR3 length: 14 residues. Looked up from germline, CDR1 is SGHRS and CDR2 is YFSETQ. V lost 5 bases and J 8 bases, leaving 17 bases between the germline ends. Over several immunoSEQ plates, each subset's genomic DNA was distributed in even portions. Profiled with immunoSEQ multiplex PCR; TCRdb holds only in-frame clones, not every one. The repertoire holds roughly 1,500,000 clones, with 98% as singletons. The V call is TRBV5-1, the J call TRBJ2-1; D gene ambiguous. Sequenced sample: naive CD4+ T cells sorted from blood. Subset meaning: CD45RA+ positively selected. The receptor comes from a man aged 30 to 45 in good health. For the CDR3, the DNA is TGCGCCAGCAGTCCAGTGTCTCCCCGCGATGAGCAGTTCTTC. Protein product: CASSPVSPRDEQFF.